The rows below give T cell receptor beta chains drawn from one sample of a study of blood T cells in healthy people across ages. TCRdb ran MiXCR on the 5' RACE reads and lists one entry per CDR3 protein. The table has over a million distinct CDR3 sequences, around 55% seen once. Sample: blood. The source of these receptors is a man between 18 and 35 years old in good health. The CDR3 runs from the conserved cysteine through the conserved F or W. D genes are given only for firm matches. A row's size may be missing; if present it is once, few, many or a size class.

V gene	J gene	D gene	clone size	CDR3 DNA	CDR3 protein
TRBV27	TRBJ2-1	-	-	TGTGCCAGCAGTTTATGGGTAAACGATGAGCAGTTCTTC	CASSLWVNDEQFF
TRBV5-4	TRBJ2-7	-	-	TGTGCCAGCAGCTGGACGGCGGAACCCTACGAGCAGTACTTC	CASSWTAEPYEQYF
TRBV5-4	TRBJ2-1	-	-	TGTGCCAGCAGCTTGGACCCGGGGGCCGGGTCGTATGAGCAGTTCTTC	CASSLDPGAGSYEQFF
TRBV11-1	TRBJ2-3	-	-	TGTGCCAGCAGCTCTAAACAGCGCTTCACAGATACGCAGTATTTT	CASSSKQRFTDTQYF
TRBV10-3	TRBJ2-1	-	once	TGTGCCATCAGGAACCTCGGGGAGCGCTCCTACAATGAGCAGTTCTTC	CAIRNLGERSYNEQFF
TRBV6-6	TRBJ2-3	-	-	TGTGCCAGCAGTTACCGGAGGGCTGGCACAGATACGCAGTATTTT	CASSYRRAGTDTQYF
TRBV7-9	TRBJ2-1	-	few	TGTGCCAGCAGCTTAGGGTTATCGGGCCTGAGCTCCTACAATGAGCAGTTCTTC	CASSLGLSGLSSYNEQFF
TRBV6-5	TRBJ2-1	-	few	TGTGCCAGCAGTCCCAAGAGAGATGAGCAGTTCTTC	CASSPKRDEQFF
TRBV5-1	TRBJ1-1	TRBD1	-	TGCGCCAGCAGACGACAGGGGGCGCGTACTGAAGCTTTCTTT	CASRRQGARTEAFF
TRBV29-1	TRBJ1-5	-	-	TGCAGCGCCGTGGATGATAGCAATCAGCCCCAGCATTTT	CSAVDDSNQPQHF
TRBV20-1	TRBJ2-7	TRBD2	-	TGCAGTGCTAGAGAATCTAGCGGGGGATTCTACGAGCAGTACTTC	CSARESSGGFYEQYF
TRBV12-3/TRBV12-4	TRBJ2-7	TRBD2	-	TGTGCCAGCAGTTTAGCGGGAGGGCCTAACTACGAGCAGTACTTC	CASSLAGGPNYEQYF
TRBV7-2	TRBJ2-7	-	-	TGTGCCAGCAGCTTAAGGGGAAAGGACATGGAGCAGTACTTC	CASSLRGKDMEQYF
TRBV4-1	TRBJ2-1	-	few	TGCGCCAGCAGCCAAGTCCTGGGGGCCCACAATGAGCAGTTCTTC	CASSQVLGAHNEQFF
TRBV7-9	TRBJ2-7	-	few	TGTGCCAGCAGCCCCCTAGTGGGGAGCTCCTACAATGAGCAGTACTTC	CASSPLVGSSYNEQYF
TRBV4-2	TRBJ2-1	TRBD2	-	TGTGCCAGCAGCCCCGCTAGCGGGATTGGGGATGAGCAGTTCTTC	CASSPASGIGDEQFF
TRBV10-3	TRBJ1-5	-	-	TGTGCCATCAGTGGCGAAAGCAATCAGCCCCAGCATTTT	CAISGESNQPQHF
TRBV15	TRBJ2-3	-	-	TGTGCCACCAGCAGAGACGACACAGATACGCAGTATTTT	CATSRDDTDTQYF
TRBV4-2	TRBJ2-5	TRBD2	-	TGTGCCAGCAGCCCCCTGGGCGGGAGAACCGGGACCCAGTACTTC	CASSPLGGRTGTQYF
TRBV15	TRBJ2-5	-	-	TGTGCCACCAGCAGAGATACCCAAGAGACCCAGTACTTC	CATSRDTQETQYF
TRBV29-1	TRBJ2-3	TRBD1	-	TGCAGCGTTGAAGATCCTCGGGACAGGATCACAGATACGCAGTATTTT	CSVEDPRDRITDTQYF
TRBV6-5	TRBJ1-6	-	once	TGTGCCAGTGCCGGGACGGGGCGTAATTTGGCTTCACCCCTCCACTTT	CASAGTGRNLASPLHF
TRBV12-5	TRBJ2-5	-	-	TGTGCTAGTGGTTTGAGGGCAGTCCAAGAGACCCAGTACTTC	CASGLRAVQETQYF
TRBV6-6	TRBJ1-4	-	few	TGTGCCAGCCGGACAGCTACTAATGAAAAACTGTTTTTT	CASRTATNEKLFF
TRBV11-2	TRBJ2-3	TRBD2	-	TGTGCCAGCACAAGAAGCGGGAGTGCGAGGGGCGCGGATACGCAGTATTTT	CASTRSGSARGADTQYF
TRBV7-9	TRBJ1-1	TRBD1	-	TGTGCCAGCAGCTTCGGTTTTGGACAGGGGAAGGCTGAAGCTTTCTTT	CASSFGFGQGKAEAFF
TRBV20-1	TRBJ2-7	TRBD2	few	TGCAGTGCCAGGACTAGCGGGAGACTTAACGACGAGCAGTACTTC	CSARTSGRLNDEQYF
TRBV5-1	TRBJ2-1	-	few	TGCGCCAGCAGCGCACAGGGAGCTGAGCAGTTCTTC	CASSAQGAEQFF
TRBV7-2	TRBJ2-5	-	few	TGTGCCAGCAGCTTAGCCCTGCGGCAAGAGACCCAGTACTTC	CASSLALRQETQYF
TRBV27	TRBJ2-3	-	few	TGTGCCAGCAGTTTTGTGGCCTCCACAGATACGCAGTATTTT	CASSFVASTDTQYF
TRBV4-1	TRBJ2-1	TRBD2	-	TGCGCCAGCAGCCAAGAGACGGGAGGGCCAAATGAGCAGTTCTTC	CASSQETGGPNEQFF
TRBV12-3/TRBV12-4	TRBJ2-7	TRBD1	few	TGTGCCAGCAGCCAACAGGGGGTACACTACGAGCAGTACTTC	CASSQQGVHYEQYF
TRBV5-1	TRBJ2-1	TRBD2	-	TGCGCCAGTAGGGGACTAGCGGGAGACGAGCAGTTCTTC	CASRGLAGDEQFF
TRBV15	TRBJ2-2	-	-	TGTGCCACCAGCAGCAGGGCATCGAACACCGGGGAGCTGTTTTTT	CATSSRASNTGELFF
TRBV15	TRBJ2-7	TRBD1	few	TGTGCCACCAGCAGGGACAGGGAAATCTACGAGCAGTACTTC	CATSRDREIYEQYF
TRBV4-1	TRBJ1-2	TRBD1	-	TGCGCCAGCGGACAGGGGATCTATGGCTACACCTTC	CASGQGIYGYTF
TRBV7-9	TRBJ2-1	TRBD2	-	TGTGCCAGCAGCTTTCGAGCGGGAGGGGGTTCCTATGAGCAGTTCTTC	CASSFRAGGGSYEQFF
TRBV6-1	TRBJ2-7	-	-	TGTGCCAGCAGCCAGGACAGCCTCCACTCCTACGAGCAGTACTTC	CASSQDSLHSYEQYF
TRBV29-1	TRBJ2-2	TRBD2	few	TGCAGCGTGACGGGGGGGCTAGCAACCACCGGGGAGCTGTTTTTT	CSVTGGLATTGELFF
TRBV3-1	TRBJ2-7	TRBD1	-	TGTGCCAGCAGCCAAGAGTTTTTCGGGACAGGGGCCCTCCGGGGTTACGAGCAGTACTTC	CASSQEFFGTGALRGYEQYF
TRBV12-3/TRBV12-4	TRBJ1-5	-	-	TGTGCCAGCAGTTCCCCCGGGCCCTATCAGCCCCAGCATTTT	CASSSPGPYQPQHF
TRBV7-2	TRBJ1-1	-	-	TGTGCCAGCAGCTTGTTCCAGACTTCCTGGAGCACTGAAGCTTTCTTT	CASSLFQTSWSTEAFF
TRBV4-3	TRBJ2-3	-	-	TGCGCCAGCAGCCAAGATCACCATTTAGATACGCAGTATTTT	CASSQDHHLDTQYF
TRBV6-2/TRBV6-3	TRBJ2-7	TRBD2	-	TGTGCCAGCAGTTACTCAGCGGGAGGGCCTGACGAGCAGTACTTC	CASSYSAGGPDEQYF
TRBV28	TRBJ2-2	-	-	TGTGCCAGCAGCCCTAAGTCGGGCCCGAACACCGGGGAGTTGTTTTTT	CASSPKSGPNTGELFF